The sample holds a few counts of the clone carrying this T cell receptor (beta chain). Antigen: not known. Libraries were made from TCR beta cDNA, and they carried unique molecular identifiers. TCRdb reprocessed the PCR reads with MiXCR, giving one entry per CDR3 protein. There are hundreds of thousands of distinct CDR3 sequences in the sample; under 55% occur only once, and 9.5% to 13% lies in the top ten. This entry is derived from a study of post-analysis software for immune sequencing data. Whole-study context: Patients with relapsing-remitting, secondary progressive and progressive-relapsing multiple sclerosis courses were all represented. The study, taken as a whole, reports: With TRBV5-6, TRBV5-1 and TRBV20-1 included, several TRBV segments were more frequent in patients than in controls. With F measure, samples from one preparation batch clustered together strongly.

The CDR3 has 15 amino acids. V was clipped by 4 bases and J by 5 bases, with 15 bases between them. Germline CDR1 and CDR2: SGHTA and FQGNSA. The TCR originated in a girl aged 10 to 17 with multiple sclerosis. The chain joins TRBV7-2 to TRBJ2-1; the D is unclear. Sequencing was performed on blood. CDR3: CASSSVSNPDNEQFF. Here the CDR3 DNA reads TGTGCCAGCAGCTCCGTTTCCAACCCTGACAATGAGCAGTTCTTC.